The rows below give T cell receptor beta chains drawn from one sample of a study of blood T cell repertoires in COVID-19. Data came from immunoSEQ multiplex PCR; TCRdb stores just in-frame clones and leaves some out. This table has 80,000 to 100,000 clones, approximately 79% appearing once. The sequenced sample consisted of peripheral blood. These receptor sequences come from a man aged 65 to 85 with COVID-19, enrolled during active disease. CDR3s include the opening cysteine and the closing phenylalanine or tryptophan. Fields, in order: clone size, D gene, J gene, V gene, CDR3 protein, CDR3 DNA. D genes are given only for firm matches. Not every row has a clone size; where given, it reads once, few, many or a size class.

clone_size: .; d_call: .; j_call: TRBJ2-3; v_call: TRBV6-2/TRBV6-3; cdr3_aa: CASSYSSFDTQYF; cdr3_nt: TGTGCCAGCAGTTACTCCAGTTTCGATACGCAGTATTTT
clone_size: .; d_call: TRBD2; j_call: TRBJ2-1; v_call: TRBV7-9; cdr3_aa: CASSLLAGALNEQFF; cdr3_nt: TGTGCCAGCAGCCTCCTAGCGGGAGCGTTAAATGAGCAGTTCTTC
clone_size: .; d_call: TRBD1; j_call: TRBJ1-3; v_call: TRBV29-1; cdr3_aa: CSVVLTDRDEGNTIYF; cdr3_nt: TGCAGCGTTGTCCTAACCGACAGGGACGAAGGAAACACCATATATTTT
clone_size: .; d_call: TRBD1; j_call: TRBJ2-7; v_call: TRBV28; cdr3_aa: CASSSSDRAYEQYF; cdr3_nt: TGTGCCAGCAGTTCGTCGGACAGGGCATACGAGCAGTACTTC
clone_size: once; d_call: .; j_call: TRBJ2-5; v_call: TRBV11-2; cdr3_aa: CASSFQGRETQYF; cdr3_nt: TGTGCCAGCAGCTTTCAGGGTCGAGAGACCCAGTACTTC
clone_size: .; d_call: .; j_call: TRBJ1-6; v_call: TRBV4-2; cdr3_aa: CASSQGGPLHF; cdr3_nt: TGTGCCAGCAGCCAGGGCGGGCCCCTCCACTTT
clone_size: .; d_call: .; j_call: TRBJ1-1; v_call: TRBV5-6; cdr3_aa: CASSFGTTYTEAFF; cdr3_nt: TGTGCCAGCAGCTTCGGGACAACCTACACTGAAGCTTTCTTT
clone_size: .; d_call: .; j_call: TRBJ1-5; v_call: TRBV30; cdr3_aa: CAWNGGLNQPQHF; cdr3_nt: TGTGCCTGGAACGGGGGGCTAAATCAGCCCCAGCATTTT
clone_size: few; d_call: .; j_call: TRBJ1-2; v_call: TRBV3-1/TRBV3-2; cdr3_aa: CASSQRVSDYGYTF; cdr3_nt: TGTGCCAGCAGCCAACGGGTTAGTGACTATGGCTACACCTTC
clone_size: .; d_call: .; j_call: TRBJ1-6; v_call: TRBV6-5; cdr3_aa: CASSSREGRNSPLHF; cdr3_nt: TGTGCCAGCAGCTCACGGGAGGGCAGGAATTCACCCCTCCACTTT